This T cell receptor (beta chain) was identified during a study of T-cell memory formation after mild COVID-19. For the study at large: Among the donors, TCR clusters were largely specific to each donor.

Regarding this clonotype: As yet, its antigen is unknown.

General study results and limits: Some clones that responded were present in memory (sampled pre-infection), which suggests cross-reactive memory joined.

The germline V gene encodes CDR1 SNHLY and CDR2 FYNNEI. The CDR3 is made up of 14 amino acids. Trimming stripped 7 bases from V and 11 bases from J, with 18 bases between. 5'RACE, which relied on constant-segment primers, yielded TCR alpha and TCR beta cDNA libraries carrying sample barcodes and UMIs. TCRdb fed the 5' RACE reads into MiXCR, producing one record per CDR3 protein. Of some 330,000 distinct CDR3 sequences in the sample, 20% to 25% were seen once. Sequencing input: PBMCs or a T cell subset sorted from them (not recorded which). The receptor was derived from an adult woman who had mild COVID-19 (a few samples of this study predate the infection). Cell type and time point are not known. The rearrangement links TRBV2 to TRBJ1-6; tentatively, D is TRBD1 (5 bases). DNA for the CDR3: TGTGCCAGCAATAAGGGGCCAGAGGGTACACCCCTCCACTTT. It yields the protein CASNKGPEGTPLHF.